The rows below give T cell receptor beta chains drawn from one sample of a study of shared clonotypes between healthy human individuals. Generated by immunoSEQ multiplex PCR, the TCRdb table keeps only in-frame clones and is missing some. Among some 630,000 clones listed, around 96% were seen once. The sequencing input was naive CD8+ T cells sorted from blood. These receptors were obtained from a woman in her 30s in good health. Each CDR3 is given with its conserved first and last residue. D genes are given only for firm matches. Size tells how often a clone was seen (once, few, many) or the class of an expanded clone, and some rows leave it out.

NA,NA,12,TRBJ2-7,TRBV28,CASSFRLDEQYF,TGTGCCAGCAGTTTTCGGCTCGACGAGCAGTACTTC
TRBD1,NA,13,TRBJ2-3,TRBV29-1,CSGTGGLTDTQYF,TGCAGCGGGACAGGGGGTCTCACAGATACGCAGTATTTT
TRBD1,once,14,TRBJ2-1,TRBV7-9,CASTNRAGGNEQFF,TGTGCCAGCACGAACAGGGCAGGGGGCAATGAGCAGTTCTTC
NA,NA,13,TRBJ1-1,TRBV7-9,CASSRTLNTEAFF,TGTGCCAGCAGCCGGACATTGAACACTGAAGCTTTCTTT
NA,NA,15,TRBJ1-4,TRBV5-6,CASSFGFATNEKLFF,TGTGCCAGCAGCTTCGGTTTTGCAACTAATGAAAAACTGTTTTTT
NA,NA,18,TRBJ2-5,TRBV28,CASSPLDPPGGDQETQYF,TGTGCCAGCAGTCCACTAGACCCGCCCGGAGGGGACCAAGAGACCCAGTACTTC
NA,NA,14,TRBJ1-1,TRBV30,CAWSLAGGNTEAFF,TGTGCCTGGAGTCTGGCAGGAGGGAACACTGAAGCTTTCTTT
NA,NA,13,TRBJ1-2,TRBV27,CASSLSGTYGYTF,TGTGCCAGCAGTTTATCAGGGACCTATGGCTACACCTTC
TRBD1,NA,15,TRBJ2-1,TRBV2,CASGPVGTVDNEQFF,TGTGCCAGCGGCCCGGTAGGGACAGTAGACAATGAGCAGTTCTTC
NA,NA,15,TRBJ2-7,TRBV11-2,CASSLVAGIPYEQYF,TGTGCCAGCAGCTTAGTGGCGGGAATCCCCTACGAGCAGTACTTC
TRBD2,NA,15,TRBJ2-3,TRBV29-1,CSVYGVGLDTDTQYF,TGCAGCGTCTACGGGGTCGGACTAGATACAGATACGCAGTATTTT
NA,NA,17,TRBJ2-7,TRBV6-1,CASREHPTLRGEYEQYF,TGTGCCAGCAGAGAACACCCAACCCTGCGGGGAGAATACGAGCAGTACTTC
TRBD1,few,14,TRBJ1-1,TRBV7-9,CALRGDSENTEAFF,TGTGCCCTCAGGGGGGACAGCGAGAACACTGAAGCTTTCTTT
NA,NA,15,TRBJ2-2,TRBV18,CASSPAEGHTGELFF,TGTGCCAGCTCACCGGCAGAAGGGCACACCGGGGAGCTGTTTTTT
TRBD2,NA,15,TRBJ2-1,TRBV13,CASSSGLAVYNEQFF,TGTGCCAGCAGCTCAGGACTAGCGGTTTACAATGAGCAGTTCTTC
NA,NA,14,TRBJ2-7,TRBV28,CASSLYRGSYEQYF,TGTGCCAGCAGTTTATATCGGGGCTCCTACGAGCAGTACTTC
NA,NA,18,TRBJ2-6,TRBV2,CASSATGIYLSGANVLTF,TGTGCCAGCAGTGCTACGGGTATTTACCTCTCTGGGGCCAACGTCCTGACTTTC
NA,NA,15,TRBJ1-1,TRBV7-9,CASSLGGVTNTEAFF,TGTGCCAGCAGCTTAGGAGGGGTAACGAACACTGAAGCTTTCTTT
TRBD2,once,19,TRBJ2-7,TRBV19,CASSIAPLTGLAGAYEQYF,TGTGCCAGTAGTATAGCCCCCTTAACAGGACTAGCGGGCGCTTACGAGCAGTACTTC
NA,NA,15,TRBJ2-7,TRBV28,CASSPLEQATYEQYF,TGTGCCAGCAGTCCTCTCGAACAGGCCACCTACGAGCAGTACTTC
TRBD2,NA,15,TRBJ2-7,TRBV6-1,CASSEVISGGYEQYF,TGTGCCAGCAGTGAAGTAATTAGCGGGGGGTACGAGCAGTACTTC
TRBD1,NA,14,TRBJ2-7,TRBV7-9,CASSSADRGDEQYF,TGTGCCAGCAGCTCTGCTGACAGGGGCGACGAGCAGTACTTC
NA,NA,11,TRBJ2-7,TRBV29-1,CSVESRYEQYF,TGCAGCGTTGAATCGCGGTACGAGCAGTACTTC
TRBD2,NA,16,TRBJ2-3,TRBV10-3,CAIMTQSGRSEDTQYF,TGTGCCATCATGACCCAGAGCGGGAGGAGTGAAGATACGCAGTATTTT
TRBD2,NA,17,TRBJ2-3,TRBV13,CASSPRLAGSSTDTQYF,TGTGCCAGCAGCCCTCGACTAGCGGGGTCTAGCACAGATACGCAGTATTTT
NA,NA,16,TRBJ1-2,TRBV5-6,CASSLALAGIGYGYTF,TGTGCCAGCAGCTTGGCTCTGGCCGGAATCGGCTATGGCTACACCTTC
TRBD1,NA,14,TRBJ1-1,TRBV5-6,CASSTGQGYTEAFF,TGTGCCAGCAGTACCGGACAGGGTTACACTGAAGCTTTCTTT
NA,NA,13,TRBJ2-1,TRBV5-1,CASSLTRGNEQFF,TGCGCCAGCAGCTTGACTCGGGGAAATGAGCAGTTCTTC
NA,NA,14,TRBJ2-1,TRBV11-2,CASSFLHADNEQFF,TGTGCCAGCAGCTTCCTCCACGCGGACAATGAGCAGTTCTTC
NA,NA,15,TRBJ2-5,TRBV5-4,CASRPWGSSKETQYF,TGTGCCAGCCGCCCATGGGGGTCCTCGAAAGAGACCCAGTACTTC
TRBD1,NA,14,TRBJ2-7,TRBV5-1,CASSPGTGPYEQYF,TGCGCCAGCAGCCCCGGGACAGGTCCCTACGAGCAGTACTTC
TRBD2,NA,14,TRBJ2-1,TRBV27,CASSLVGSGGEQFF,TGTGCCAGCAGTTTGGTCGGGAGCGGGGGTGAGCAGTTCTTC
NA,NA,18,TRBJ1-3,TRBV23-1,CASSQPPRTATLVNTIYF,TGCGCCAGCAGTCAACCCCCCCGGACAGCCACACTTGTAAACACCATATATTTT
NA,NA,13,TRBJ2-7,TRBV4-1,CASSQDSGHEQYF,TGCGCCAGCAGCCAAGATAGCGGACACGAGCAGTACTTC
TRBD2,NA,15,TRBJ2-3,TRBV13,CASSLEAGKADTQYF,TGTGCCAGCAGCTTAGAAGCGGGAAAGGCAGATACGCAGTATTTT
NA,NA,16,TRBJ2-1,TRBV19,CASSMPEYRARREQFF,TGTGCCAGTAGTATGCCCGAGTACAGGGCCCGGAGGGAGCAGTTCTTC
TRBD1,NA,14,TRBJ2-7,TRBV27,CASSLSGTGAEQYF,TGTGCCAGCAGTTTATCGGGGACAGGGGCCGAGCAGTACTTC
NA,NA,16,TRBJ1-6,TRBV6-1,CASSERPGTGEGVLHF,TGTGCCAGCAGTGAAAGACCCGGGACGGGGGAAGGTGTCCTCCACTTT
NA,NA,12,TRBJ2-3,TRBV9,CASSVSTDTQYF,TGTGCCAGCAGCGTTAGCACAGATACGCAGTATTTT
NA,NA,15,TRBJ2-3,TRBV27,CASSLSVVGTDTQYF,TGTGCCAGCAGTTTATCGGTGGTAGGCACAGATACGCAGTATTTT
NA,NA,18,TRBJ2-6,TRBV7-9,CASRGTGGGPSGANVLTF,TGTGCCAGCAGGGGCACCGGAGGAGGGCCCTCTGGGGCCAACGTCCTGACTTTC
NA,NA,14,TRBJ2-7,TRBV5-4,CASSFMRERDEQYF,TGTGCCAGCAGCTTTATGCGGGAAAGGGACGAGCAGTACTTC
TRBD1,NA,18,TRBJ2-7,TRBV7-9,CASSLTQRGGVGATKQYF,TGTGCCAGCAGCTTAACCCAGAGAGGGGGCGTGGGGGCTACGAAGCAGTACTTC
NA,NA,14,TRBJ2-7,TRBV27,CASSSPTDSYEQYF,TGTGCCAGCAGTTCCCCGACAGACTCCTACGAGCAGTACTTC
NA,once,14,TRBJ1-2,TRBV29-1,CSVGGPYLRGGYTF,TGCAGCGTTGGTGGGCCGTACCTAAGGGGTGGCTACACCTTC
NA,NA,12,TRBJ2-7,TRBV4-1,CASSPTGYEQYF,TGCGCCAGCAGCCCGACGGGTTACGAGCAGTACTTC
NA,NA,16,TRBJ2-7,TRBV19,CASSMAFGRRDYEQYF,TGTGCCAGTAGTATGGCATTTGGGCGACGGGACTACGAGCAGTACTTC
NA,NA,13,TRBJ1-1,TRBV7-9,CASSLALNTEAFF,TGTGCCAGCAGCTTAGCGCTAAACACTGAAGCTTTCTTT
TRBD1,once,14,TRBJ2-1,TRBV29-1,CSVEEGTGHNEQFF,TGCAGCGTTGAAGAGGGGACAGGTCACAATGAGCAGTTCTTC